This TCR beta chain was identified during a study of T cell responses to AZD1222 COVID-19 vaccine. For this clone: Antigen specificity is unknown.

Method: immunoSEQ multiplex PCR; TCRdb's copy keeps in-frame clones and lacks some. Of about 100,000 clones listed, about 85% were seen once; the top ten hold more than 1.5%. Study-wide results and caveats: The sample set comprised mostly white British donors with more females, and clonal diversity was possibly underestimated.

The sample consisted of peripheral blood, taken on day 0 of AZD1222 vaccination. This TCR was recovered from an adult in good health.

Written as DNA, the CDR3 is TGCGCCAGCAGCCAGATACCAGCGGGATCCTCCTACAATGAGCAGTTCTTC. Amino acid sequence: CASSQIPAGSSYNEQFF. The V call is TRBV4-1, the J call TRBJ2-1; the match to TRBD2 covers 7 bases. J gave up 0 bases and V 3 bases, and 8 bases lay outside the gene matches. This CDR3 has 17 amino acids. Germline V gene lookup returns CDR1 MGHRA and CDR2 YSYEKL.